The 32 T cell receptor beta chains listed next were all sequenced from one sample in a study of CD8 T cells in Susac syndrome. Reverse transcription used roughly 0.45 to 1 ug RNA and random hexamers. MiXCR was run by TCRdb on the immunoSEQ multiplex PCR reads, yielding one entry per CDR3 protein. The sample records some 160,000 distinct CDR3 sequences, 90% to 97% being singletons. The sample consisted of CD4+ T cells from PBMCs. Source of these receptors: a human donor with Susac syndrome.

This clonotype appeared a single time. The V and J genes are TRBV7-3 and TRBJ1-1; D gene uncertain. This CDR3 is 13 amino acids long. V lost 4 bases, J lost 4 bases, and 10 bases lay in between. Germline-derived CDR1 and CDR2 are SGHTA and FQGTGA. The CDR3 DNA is TGTGCCAGCAGCTCGCAGGTGGGCACTGAAGCTTTCTTT. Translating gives CASSSQVGTEAFF.

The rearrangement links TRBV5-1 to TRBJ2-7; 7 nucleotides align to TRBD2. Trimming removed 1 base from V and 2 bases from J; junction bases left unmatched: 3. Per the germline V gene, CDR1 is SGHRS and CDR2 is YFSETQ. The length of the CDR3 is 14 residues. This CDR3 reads CASSLISGPYEQYF. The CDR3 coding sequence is TGCGCCAGCAGCTTGATTAGCGGGCCCTACGAGCAGTACTTC. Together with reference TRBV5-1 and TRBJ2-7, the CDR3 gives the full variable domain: KAGVTQTPRYLIKTRGQQVTLSCSPISGHRSVSWYQQTPGQGLQFLFEYFSETQRNKGNFPGRFSGRQFSNSRSEMNVSTLELGDSALYLCASSLISGPYEQYFGPGTRLTVT.

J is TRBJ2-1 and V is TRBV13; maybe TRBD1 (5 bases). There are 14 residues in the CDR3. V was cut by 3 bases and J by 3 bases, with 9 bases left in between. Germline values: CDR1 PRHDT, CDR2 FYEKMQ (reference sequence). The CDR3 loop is CASSLGPLYNEQFF. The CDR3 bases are TGTGCCAGCAGCTTGGGGCCTCTCTACAATGAGCAGTTCTTC.

CDR3 coding DNA: TGTGCCACCAGCAGAGGACTAGCGGGAGATAATGAGCAGTTCTTC. Protein sequence: CATSRGLAGDNEQFF. The chain is built from TRBV15 and TRBJ2-1, with TRBD2 matching 12 bases. The CDR3 loop spans 15 amino acids. The germline V gene encodes CDR1 LNHNV and CDR2 YYDKDF (reference sequence). V gave up 1 base and J gave up 7 bases; unmatched junction bases: 2. Drawing the rest from reference TRBV15 and TRBJ2-1, the complete variable domain is DAMVIQNPRYQVTQFGKPVTLSCSQTLNHNVMYWYQQKSSQAPKLLFHYYDKDFNNEADTPDNFQSRRPNTSFCFLDIRSPGLGDTAMYLCATSRGLAGDNEQFFGPGTRLTVL.

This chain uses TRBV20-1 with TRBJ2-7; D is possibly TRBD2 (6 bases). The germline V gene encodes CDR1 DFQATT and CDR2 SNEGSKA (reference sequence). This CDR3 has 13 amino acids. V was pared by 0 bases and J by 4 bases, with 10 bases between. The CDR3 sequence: CSARDPGEYEQYF. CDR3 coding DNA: TGCAGTGCTAGAGACCCGGGGGAGTACGAGCAGTACTTC.

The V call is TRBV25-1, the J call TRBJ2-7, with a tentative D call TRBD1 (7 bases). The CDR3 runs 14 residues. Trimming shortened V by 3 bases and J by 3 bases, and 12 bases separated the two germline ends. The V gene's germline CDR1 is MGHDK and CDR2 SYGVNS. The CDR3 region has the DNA TGTGCCAGCAGTGAGCACAGGGGACTCTACGAGCAGTACTTC. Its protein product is CASSEHRGLYEQYF.

CDR3 DNA sequence: TGTGCCAGCACCAGCAATCGGTTACCTTTCTTT. Protein: CASTSNRLPFF. The V call is TRBV25-1, the J call TRBJ1-1; D call uncertain. Trimming pared 7 bases from V and 12 bases from J, leaving 15 bases between. The V gene's germline CDR1 is MGHDK and CDR2 SYGVNS. This CDR3 is 11 amino acids long.

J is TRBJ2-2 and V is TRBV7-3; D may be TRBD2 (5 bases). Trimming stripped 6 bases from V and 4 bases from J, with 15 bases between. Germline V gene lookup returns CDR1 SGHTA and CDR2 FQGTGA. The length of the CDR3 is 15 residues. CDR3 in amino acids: CASSIGGPFTGELFF. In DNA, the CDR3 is TGTGCCAGCAGTATTGGAGGACCTTTCACCGGGGAGCTGTTTTTT.

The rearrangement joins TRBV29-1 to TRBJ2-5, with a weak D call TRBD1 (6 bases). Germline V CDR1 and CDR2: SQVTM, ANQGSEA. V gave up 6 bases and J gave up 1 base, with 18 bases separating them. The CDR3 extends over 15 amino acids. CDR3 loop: CSVGTGSLVQETQYF. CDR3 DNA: TGCAGCGTAGGCACAGGGTCCCTGGTCCAAGAGACCCAGTACTTC.

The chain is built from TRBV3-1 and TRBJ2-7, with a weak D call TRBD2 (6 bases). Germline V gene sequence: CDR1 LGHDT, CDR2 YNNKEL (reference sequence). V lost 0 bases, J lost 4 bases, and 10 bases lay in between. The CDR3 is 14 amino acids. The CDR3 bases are TGTGCCAGCAGCCAAGACGGGAGCGGTTACGAGCAGTACTTC. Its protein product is CASSQDGSGYEQYF.

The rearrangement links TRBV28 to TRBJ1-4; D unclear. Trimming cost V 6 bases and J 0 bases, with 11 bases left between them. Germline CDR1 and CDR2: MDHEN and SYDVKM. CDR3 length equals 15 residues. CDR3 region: CASSHTVATNEKLFF. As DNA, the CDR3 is TGTGCCAGCAGCCATACAGTCGCAACTAATGAAAAACTGTTTTTT. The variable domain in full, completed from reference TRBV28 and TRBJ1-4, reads DVKVTQSSRYLVKRTGEKVFLECVQDMDHENMFWYRQDPGLGLRLIYFSYDVKMKEKGDIPEGYSVSREKKERFSLILESASTNQTSMYLCASSHTVATNEKLFFGSGTQLSVL.

The CDR3 DNA is TGCGCCAGCAGCTTGGTTGGACAGGGCTCCTACAATGAGCAGTTCTTC. Translating gives CASSLVGQGSYNEQFF. This chain links TRBV5-1 with TRBJ2-1; 8 bases line up with TRBD1. V gave up 0 bases and J gave up 0 bases; unmatched junction bases: 2. From germline, CDR1 is SGHRS and CDR2 YFSETQ. The CDR3 is made up of 16 amino acids.

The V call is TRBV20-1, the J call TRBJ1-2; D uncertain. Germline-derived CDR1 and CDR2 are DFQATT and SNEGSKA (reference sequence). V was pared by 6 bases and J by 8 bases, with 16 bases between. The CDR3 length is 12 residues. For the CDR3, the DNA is TGCAGTGCCCCGCCCAACCCTTTCGGCTACACCTTC. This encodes CSAPPNPFGYTF.

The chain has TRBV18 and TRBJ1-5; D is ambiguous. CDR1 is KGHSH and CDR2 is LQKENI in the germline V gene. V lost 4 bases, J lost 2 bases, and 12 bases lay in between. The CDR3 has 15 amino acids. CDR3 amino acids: CASSQTPVGNQPQHF. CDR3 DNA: TGTGCCAGCTCACAGACCCCGGTTGGCAATCAGCCCCAGCATTTT.

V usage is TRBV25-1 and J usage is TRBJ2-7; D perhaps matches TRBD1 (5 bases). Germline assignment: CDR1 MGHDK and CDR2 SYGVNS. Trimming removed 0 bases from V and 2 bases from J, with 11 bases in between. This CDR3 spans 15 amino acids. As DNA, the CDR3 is TGTGCCAGCAGTGAATATGATAGGGGCCCCTACGAGCAGTACTTC. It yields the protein CASSEYDRGPYEQYF.

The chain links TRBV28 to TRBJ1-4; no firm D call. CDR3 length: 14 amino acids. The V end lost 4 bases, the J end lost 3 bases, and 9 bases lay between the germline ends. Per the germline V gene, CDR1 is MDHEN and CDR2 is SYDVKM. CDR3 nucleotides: TGTGCCAGCAGTTCTCGGGATGCTAATGAAAAACTGTTTTTT. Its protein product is CASSSRDANEKLFF.

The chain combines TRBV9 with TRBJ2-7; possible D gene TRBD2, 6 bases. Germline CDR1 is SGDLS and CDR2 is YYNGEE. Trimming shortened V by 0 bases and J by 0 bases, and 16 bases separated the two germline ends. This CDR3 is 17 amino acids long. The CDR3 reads CASSVGVRGTASYEQYF. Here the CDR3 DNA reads TGTGCCAGCAGCGTAGGGGTTCGAGGGACTGCCTCCTACGAGCAGTACTTC. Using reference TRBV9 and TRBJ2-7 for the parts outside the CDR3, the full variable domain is DSGVTQTPKHLITATGQRVTLRCSPRSGDLSVYWYQQSLDQGLQFLIQYYNGEERAKGNILERFSAQQFPDLHSELNLSSLELGDSALYFCASSVGVRGTASYEQYFGPGTRLTVT.

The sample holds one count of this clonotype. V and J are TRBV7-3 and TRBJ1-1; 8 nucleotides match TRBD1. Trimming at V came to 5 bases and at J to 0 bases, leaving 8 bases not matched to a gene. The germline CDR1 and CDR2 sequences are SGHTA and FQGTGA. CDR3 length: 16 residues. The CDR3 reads CASSPGQGIMNTEAFF. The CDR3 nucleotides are TGTGCCAGCAGCCCTGGACAGGGAATTATGAACACTGAAGCTTTCTTT.

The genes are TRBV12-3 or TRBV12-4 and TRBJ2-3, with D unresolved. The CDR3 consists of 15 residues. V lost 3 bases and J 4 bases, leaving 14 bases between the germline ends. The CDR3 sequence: CASSLGFPRSDTQYF. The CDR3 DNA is TGTGCCAGCAGTTTGGGCTTCCCCCGCTCAGATACGCAGTATTTT.

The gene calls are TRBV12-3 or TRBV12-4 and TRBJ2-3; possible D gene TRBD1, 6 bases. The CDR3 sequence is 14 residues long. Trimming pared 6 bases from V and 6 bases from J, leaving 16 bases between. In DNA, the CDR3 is TGTGCCAGCAGCCCCCGGACAGAAAGTGATACGCAGTATTTT. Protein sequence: CASSPRTESDTQYF.

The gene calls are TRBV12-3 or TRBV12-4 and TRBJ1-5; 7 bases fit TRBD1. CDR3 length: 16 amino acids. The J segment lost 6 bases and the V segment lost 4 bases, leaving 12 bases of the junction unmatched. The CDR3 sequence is CASSSQGRGVTQPQHF. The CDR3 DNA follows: TGTGCCAGCAGTTCCCAGGGCAGGGGGGTTACTCAGCCCCAGCATTTT.

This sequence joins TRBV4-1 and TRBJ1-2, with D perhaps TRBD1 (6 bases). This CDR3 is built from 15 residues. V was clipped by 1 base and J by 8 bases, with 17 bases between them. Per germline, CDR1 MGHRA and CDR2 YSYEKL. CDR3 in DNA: TGCGCCAGCAGCCAAGGGCAGGGGCTGCTTGGAGGCTACACCTTC. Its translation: CASSQGQGLLGGYTF.

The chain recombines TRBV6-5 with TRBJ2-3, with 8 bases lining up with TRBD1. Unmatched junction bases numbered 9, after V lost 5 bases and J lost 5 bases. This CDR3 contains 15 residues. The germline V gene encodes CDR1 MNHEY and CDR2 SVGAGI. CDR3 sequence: CASSPQTGERDTQYF. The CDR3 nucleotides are TGTGCCAGCAGTCCTCAGACAGGGGAGAGAGATACGCAGTATTTT.

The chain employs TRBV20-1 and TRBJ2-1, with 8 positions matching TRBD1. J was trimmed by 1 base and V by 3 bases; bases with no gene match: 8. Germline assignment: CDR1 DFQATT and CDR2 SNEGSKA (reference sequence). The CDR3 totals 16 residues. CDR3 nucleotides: TGCAGTGCTAGGGACAGGGTAGGGAAGTCCTACAATGAGCAGTTCTTC. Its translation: CSARDRVGKSYNEQFF.

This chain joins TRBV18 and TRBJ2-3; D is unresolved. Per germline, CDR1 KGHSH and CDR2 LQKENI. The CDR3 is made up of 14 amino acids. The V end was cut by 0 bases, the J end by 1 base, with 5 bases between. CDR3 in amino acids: CASSPPVGTDTQYF. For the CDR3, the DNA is TGTGCCAGCTCACCACCGGTCGGCACAGATACGCAGTATTTT.

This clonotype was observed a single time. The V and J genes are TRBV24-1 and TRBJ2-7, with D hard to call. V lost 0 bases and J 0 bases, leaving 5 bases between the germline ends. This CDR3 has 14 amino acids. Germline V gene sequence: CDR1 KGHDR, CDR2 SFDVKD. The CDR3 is CATSDLNSSYEQYF. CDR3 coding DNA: TGTGCCACCAGTGATTTGAACAGCTCCTACGAGCAGTACTTC.

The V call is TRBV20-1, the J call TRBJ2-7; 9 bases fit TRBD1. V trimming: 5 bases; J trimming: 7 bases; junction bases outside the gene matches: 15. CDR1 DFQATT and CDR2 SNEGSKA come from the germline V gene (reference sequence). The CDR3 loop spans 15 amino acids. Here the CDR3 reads CSAPHRQGGRGEQYF. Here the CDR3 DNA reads TGCAGTGCTCCTCACCGACAGGGGGGGAGGGGGGAGCAGTACTTC.

The chain's CDR3 is CSVGLAGGNGGTQYF. The DNA of the CDR3 is TGCAGCGTTGGACTAGCGGGGGGAAACGGCGGGACCCAGTACTTC. The chain employs TRBV29-1 and TRBJ2-5; 13 positions match TRBD2. The V segment lost 4 bases and the J segment 7 bases; nucleotides outside the gene matches: 9. From germline, CDR1 is SQVTM and CDR2 ANQGSEA. The CDR3 covers 15 residues.

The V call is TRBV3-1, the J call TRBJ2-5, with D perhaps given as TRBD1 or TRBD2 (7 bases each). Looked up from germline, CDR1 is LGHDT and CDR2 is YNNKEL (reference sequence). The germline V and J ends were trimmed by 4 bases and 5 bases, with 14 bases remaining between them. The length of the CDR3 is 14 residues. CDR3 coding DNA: TGTGCCAGCAGCCCACCCAGGGGGGGCGAGACCCAGTACTTC. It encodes CASSPPRGGETQYF.

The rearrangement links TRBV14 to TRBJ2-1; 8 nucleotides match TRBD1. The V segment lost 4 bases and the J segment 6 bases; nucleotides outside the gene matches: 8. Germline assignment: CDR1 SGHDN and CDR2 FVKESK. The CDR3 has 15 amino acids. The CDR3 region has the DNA TGTGCCAGCAGCCCAAGGACAGGGATCAGCAATGAGCAGTTCTTC. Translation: CASSPRTGISNEQFF. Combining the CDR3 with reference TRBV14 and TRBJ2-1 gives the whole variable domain EAGVTQFPSHSVIEKGQTVTLRCDPISGHDNLYWYRRVMGKEIKFLLHFVKESKQDESGMPNNRFLAERTGGTYSTLKVQPAELEDSGVYFCASSPRTGISNEQFFGPGTRLTVL.

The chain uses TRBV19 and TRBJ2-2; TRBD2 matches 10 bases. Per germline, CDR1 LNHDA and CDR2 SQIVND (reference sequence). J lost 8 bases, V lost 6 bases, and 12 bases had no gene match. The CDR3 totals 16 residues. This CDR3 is CASRPSGRGLSGELFF. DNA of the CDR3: TGTGCCAGTAGACCAAGCGGGAGGGGATTATCTGGGGAGCTGTTTTTT.

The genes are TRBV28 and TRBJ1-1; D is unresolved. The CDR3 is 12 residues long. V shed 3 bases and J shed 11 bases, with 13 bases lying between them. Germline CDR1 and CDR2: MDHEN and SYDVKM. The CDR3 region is CASSLTHQVAFF. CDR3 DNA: TGTGCCAGCAGTTTGACGCATCAGGTGGCTTTCTTT.